The 29 T cell receptor beta chains below all came from one sample that was sequenced in a study of shared clonotypes between healthy human individuals. Generated by immunoSEQ multiplex PCR, the TCRdb table keeps only in-frame clones and is missing some. The data hold under 350,000 clones, with around 87% observed a single time. The sequenced sample consisted of memory CD8+ T cells sorted from blood. Noted subset: CD45RO+ cells pooled with CCR7-negative TemRA cells. These receptor sequences come from a man younger than 35 in good health.

V usage is TRBV7-2 and J usage is TRBJ2-7; 11 bases match TRBD2. The length of the CDR3 is 17 residues. The V segment lost 5 bases and the J segment 0 bases; nucleotides outside the gene matches: 9. Per the germline V gene, CDR1 is SGHTA and CDR2 is FQGNSA. The CDR3: CASSPDSGLAASYEQYF. For the CDR3, the DNA is TGTGCCAGCAGCCCTGACTCGGGACTAGCGGCCTCCTACGAGCAGTACTTC.

The chain couples TRBV5-1 to TRBJ2-3, with 7 bases identical to TRBD2. The germline gives CDR1 SGHRS, CDR2 YFSETQ. The CDR3 contains 15 residues. Trimming cost V 4 bases and J 0 bases; bases outside gene matches: 5. The CDR3 sequence: CASSLPSGSTDTQYF. CDR3 sequence (DNA): TGCGCCAGCAGCCTACCTAGCGGAAGCACAGATACGCAGTATTTT.

DNA of the CDR3: TGTGCCAGCAGTTTACGGACAGGGGGAGGATTCTACGAGCAGTACTTC. Translation gives CASSLRTGGGFYEQYF. The chain combines TRBV28 with TRBJ2-7; TRBD1 agrees at 10 bases. The CDR3 is 16 amino acids. The junction had 7 bases not matched to a gene; V was cut back by 2 bases and J by 3 bases. Germline V gene data show CDR1 as MDHEN and CDR2 as SYDVKM.

J is TRBJ2-7 and V is TRBV4-3; D ambiguous. The CDR3 is 14 amino acids. Germline values: CDR1 LGHNA, CDR2 YSLEER. The V end lost 0 bases, the J end lost 5 bases, and 11 bases lay between the germline ends. The CDR3 DNA follows: TGCGCCAGCAGCCAAGAGCTGGGGTGGGACGAGCAGTACTTC. Protein sequence: CASSQELGWDEQYF.

This chain links TRBV7-8 with TRBJ2-7; D ambiguous. The CDR3 consists of 12 residues. Trimming took off 0 bases at V and 4 bases at J, with 4 bases between the two ends. CDR1 SGHVS and CDR2 FQNEAQ come from the germline V gene. CDR3 in amino acids: CASSLAEYEQYF. CDR3 DNA: TGTGCCAGCAGCTTAGCGGAGTACGAGCAGTACTTC.

The chain joins TRBV9 to TRBJ2-3, with D perhaps matching TRBD2 (5 bases). Trimming stripped 0 bases from V and 2 bases from J, with 7 bases between. Germline CDR1 is SGDLS and CDR2 is YYNGEE. This CDR3 has 14 residues. The CDR3: CASSVDGVTDTQYF. The CDR3 nucleotides read TGTGCCAGCAGCGTAGACGGGGTCACAGATACGCAGTATTTT.

V and J are TRBV4-3 and TRBJ1-3, with D possibly TRBD1 on 6 matching bases. The CDR3 runs 15 residues. Trimming shortened V by 3 bases and J by 0 bases, and 9 bases separated the two germline ends. Germline CDR1 reads LGHNA; CDR2 reads YSLEER. In DNA form, the CDR3 reads TGCGCCAGCAGCCAGGGGGCTAGCTCTGGAAACACCATATATTTT. As protein: CASSQGASSGNTIYF.

The V gene is TRBV28, the J gene TRBJ2-1, with D possibly being TRBD2 (5 bases). The V end was cut by 3 bases, the J end by 6 bases, with 12 bases between. Germline assignment: CDR1 MDHEN and CDR2 SYDVKM. This CDR3 region has 14 residues. As DNA, the CDR3 is TGTGCCAGCAGTTTCCTTGGCGGGTTCAATGAGCAGTTCTTC. Amino acid sequence: CASSFLGGFNEQFF.

The chain uses TRBV5-1 and TRBJ1-1; tentatively, D is TRBD1 (6 bases). Per the germline V gene, CDR1 is SGHRS and CDR2 is YFSETQ. V was shortened by 7 bases and J by 1 base, with 11 bases between the two germline ends. This CDR3 comprises 13 residues. In DNA, the CDR3 is TGCGCCAGCCGCAGGGGTCGGAACACTGAAGCTTTCTTT. Protein product: CASRRGRNTEAFF.

This chain connects TRBV10-2 to TRBJ2-1; D is perhaps TRBD1 (6 bases). The CDR3 covers 14 residues. The ends were cut back, 3 bases at V and 6 bases at J, with 12 bases in the middle. Germline CDR1 is WSHSY and CDR2 is SAAADI. The CDR3 sequence: CASSDPTGLNEQFF. In DNA form, the CDR3 reads TGCGCCAGCAGTGACCCGACAGGTCTCAATGAGCAGTTCTTC.

CDR3 bases: TGCAGCGTTGAGTCTTTCACGGGGAGCTATGGCTACACCTTC. This codes for CSVESFTGSYGYTF. This chain uses TRBV29-1 with TRBJ1-2; D remains unclear. Per the germline V gene, CDR1 is SQVTM and CDR2 is ANQGSEA. The CDR3 extends over 14 amino acids. Trimming removed 3 bases at V and 4 bases at J, with 15 bases between.

V gene TRBV7-9 combines with J gene TRBJ2-7, with 7 bases matching TRBD1. Germline V lookup: CDR1 SEHNR, CDR2 FQNEAQ (reference sequence). J gave up 2 bases and V 3 bases, and 13 bases lay outside the gene matches. This CDR3 is built from 17 residues. This CDR3 reads CASSFDRVGSNPYEQYF. CDR3 in DNA: TGTGCCAGCAGCTTCGACAGGGTTGGTTCAAACCCCTACGAGCAGTACTTC.

This chain connects TRBV30 to TRBJ2-3, with 9 bases matching TRBD2. Germline V gene sequence: CDR1 GTSNPN, CDR2 SVGIG (reference sequence). V lost 2 bases and J lost 5; bases outside the gene matches: 5. The CDR3 length is 14 residues. The CDR3, as DNA: TGTGCCTGGAGTTTGGGCGGGGGGGTAGATACGCAGTATTTT. It yields the protein CAWSLGGGVDTQYF.

The rearrangement joins TRBV5-1 to TRBJ1-3, with TRBD1 as a possible D gene (5 bases). There are 15 residues in the CDR3. Germline-derived CDR1 and CDR2 are SGHRS and YFSETQ. Deletions cut 0 bases from V and 0 bases from J, with 7 bases between. CDR3 amino acids: CASSLEDSSGNTIYF. The DNA for the CDR3 is TGCGCCAGCAGCTTGGAAGACAGCTCTGGAAACACCATATATTTT.

The chain couples TRBV28 to TRBJ2-7; D possibly corresponds to TRBD1 (6 bases). Germline-derived CDR1 and CDR2 are MDHEN and SYDVKM. The germline V and J ends were trimmed by 7 bases and 4 bases, with 14 bases remaining between them. CDR3 length: 13 amino acids. The CDR3 spells CASTPRGLYEQYF. CDR3 sequence (DNA): TGTGCCAGCACCCCCAGGGGTCTGTACGAGCAGTACTTC.

This chain uses TRBV5-1 with TRBJ2-7; the D gene is possibly TRBD2 (6 bases). CDR3 length: 16 residues. Trimming took off 4 bases at V and 0 bases at J, with 17 bases between the two ends. Germline lookup yields CDR1 SGHRS and CDR2 YFSETQ. Here the CDR3 DNA reads TGCGCCAGCAGCATTTTTCCTGGAGGGAGCTCCTACGAGCAGTACTTC. Translating it yields CASSIFPGGSSYEQYF.

V is TRBV10-3 and J is TRBJ1-4; possibly TRBD1 for D (5 bases). The CDR3 is 16 residues long. CDR1 is ENHRY, CDR2 SYGVKD, per germline. V shed 3 bases and J shed 1 base, with 12 bases lying between them. This CDR3 reads CAISDSGGRTNEKLFF. The CDR3 DNA sequence: TGTGCCATCAGTGACTCCGGGGGACGAACTAATGAAAAACTGTTTTTT.

This sequence joins TRBV27 and TRBJ1-2; D gene unclear. This CDR3 comprises 12 residues. Deletions cut 6 bases from V and 3 bases from J, with 8 bases between. CDR1 and CDR2 from the germline V gene are MNHEY and SMNVEV (reference sequence). CDR3 in amino acids: CASREGHYGYTF. In DNA form, the CDR3 reads TGTGCCAGCAGGGAGGGCCACTATGGCTACACCTTC.

The chain recombines TRBV28 with TRBJ1-6, with D tentatively TRBD1 (6 bases). This CDR3 region has 16 residues. V gave up 6 bases and J gave up 9 bases, with 21 bases separating them. CDR1 is MDHEN and CDR2 is SYDVKM in the germline V gene. The CDR3 region has the DNA TGTGCCAGCAGGCACTACAGGGACGAAATTACTTCACCCCTCCACTTT. This encodes CASRHYRDEITSPLHF.

V gene TRBV15 combines with J gene TRBJ2-7, with TRBD2 matching over 11 bases. Losses at the gene ends were 1 base for V and 3 bases for J; bases not matched to a gene: 8. The CDR3 spans 17 residues. Germline assignment: CDR1 LNHNV and CDR2 YYDKDF (reference sequence). The CDR3 DNA reads as TGTGCCACCAGCAGAGGAGGGATCGGGACTAGCGGCTACGAGCAGTACTTC. Protein: CATSRGGIGTSGYEQYF.

V and J are TRBV4-1 and TRBJ2-1, with D uncertain. This CDR3 comprises 16 residues. Germline CDR1 reads MGHRA; CDR2 reads YSYEKL. The V gene lost 0 bases and the J gene lost 6 bases, with 15 bases spanning the gap. CDR3 DNA: TGCGCCAGCAGCCAAGAGCTCCTAGGAAGGACCAATGAGCAGTTCTTC. Translation gives CASSQELLGRTNEQFF.

The V and J genes are TRBV7-2 and TRBJ1-4; TRBD1 matches at 8 bases. CDR3 size: 14 residues. The J segment lost 11 bases and the V segment lost 5 bases, leaving 10 bases of the junction unmatched. Germline assignment: CDR1 SGHTA and CDR2 FQGNSA. The CDR3 loop reads CASSPRTGYEKLFF. The DNA of the CDR3 is TGTGCCAGCAGCCCCCGGACAGGGTACGAGAAACTGTTTTTT.

The CDR3 coding sequence is TGTGCCAGCAGCCCGGAGTACTATGGCTACACCTTC. Amino acid sequence: CASSPEYYGYTF. The V and J genes are TRBV7-2 and TRBJ1-2; D gene unclear. Trimming pared 5 bases from V and 3 bases from J, leaving 7 bases between. The CDR3 spans 12 residues. Germline V CDR1 and CDR2: SGHTA, FQGNSA. Full variable domain (outside the CDR3, taken from reference TRBV7-2 and TRBJ1-2): GAGVSQSPSNKVTEKGKDVELRCDPISGHTALYWYRQSLGQGLEFLIYFQGNSAPDKSGLPSDRFSAERTGGSVSTLTIQRTQQEDSAVYLCASSPEYYGYTFGSGTRLTVV.

The gene calls are TRBV5-6 and TRBJ2-7, with D tentatively TRBD2 (6 bases). Between the trimmed V and J ends, which lost 4 bases and 1 base, there was a span of 18 bases. The germline gives CDR1 SGHDT, CDR2 YYEEEE. This CDR3 comprises 16 residues. CDR3 sequence reads: CASSPDGRDASYEQYF. In DNA form, the CDR3 reads TGTGCCAGCAGCCCCGACGGGCGGGACGCTTCCTACGAGCAGTACTTC.

The V and J genes are TRBV7-8 and TRBJ2-7; the D is unclear. CDR3 length: 12 amino acids. Per germline, CDR1 SGHVS and CDR2 FQNEAQ. V was trimmed by 5 bases and J by 8 bases, leaving 13 bases between them. CDR3 loop: CASSITPAQQYF. The DNA for the CDR3 is TGTGCCAGCAGCATTACCCCTGCCCAGCAGTACTTC.

This rearrangement joins TRBV6-5 to TRBJ2-1; 7 bases map to TRBD2. V lost 6 bases and J lost 3; bases outside the gene matches: 5. Germline V gives CDR1 MNHEY, CDR2 SVGAGI. The CDR3 length is 14 residues. In nucleotides, the CDR3 is TGTGCCAGCAGGATACTAGCGTACTACAATGAGCAGTTCTTC. Translating it yields CASRILAYYNEQFF.

The chain joins TRBV27 to TRBJ2-7; TRBD1 or TRBD2 may be the D gene (6 bases each). Germline V gene data show CDR1 as MNHEY and CDR2 as SMNVEV (reference sequence). CDR3 length equals 16 residues. Trimming took off 0 bases at V and 1 base at J, with 13 bases between the two ends. The CDR3 DNA sequence: TGTGCCAGCAGTTTATCACCCTCGGGGGCATCCTACGAGCAGTACTTC. Translated, it gives CASSLSPSGASYEQYF.

The V call is TRBV30, the J call TRBJ2-3, with D uncertain. Germline assignment: CDR1 GTSNPN and CDR2 SVGIG (reference sequence). V lost 0 bases, J lost 6 bases, and 16 bases lay in between. CDR3 length equals 15 residues. The CDR3 here is CAWSVTGAMGDTQYF. The CDR3, as DNA: TGTGCCTGGAGTGTAACCGGCGCAATGGGGGATACGCAGTATTTT.

The chain employs TRBV11-2 and TRBJ2-3; 14 nucleotides align to TRBD2. Germline V gives CDR1 SGHAT, CDR2 FQNNGV. The V and J ends lost 6 bases and 4 bases, in that order; junction bases with no gene match: 3. This CDR3 is built from 15 residues. The CDR3 here is CASSGTSGGSDTQYF. In DNA, the CDR3 is TGTGCCAGCAGTGGGACTAGCGGGGGTTCAGATACGCAGTATTTT.